This TCR beta chain derives from a study of blood T cell repertoires in COVID-19. Study overall: Collection of acute and convalescent COVID-19 samples took place in the United States, Italy and Spain. In each case, the material was cDNA or gDNA derived from T cells, B-cell-depleted T cells, or PBMCs.

Assay used: immunoSEQ multiplex PCR; TCRdb lists only in-frame clones, some missing. Of about 190,000 clones listed, around 83% are singletons. Clinical histories supplied by participants themselves formed the basis of cohort assignment. No more than 2 weeks before study entry, exposed participants had met a case of COVID-19. The germline V gene has CDR1 SGHRS and CDR2 YFSETQ. V dropped 1 base and J dropped 5; count of bases not matched to a gene: 14. This CDR3 contains 17 residues. This sequence joins TRBV5-1 and TRBJ2-7; 8 nucleotides line up with TRBD1. The material sequenced was PBMCs or T cells enriched from blood (not recorded which). The receptor was isolated from a woman between 25 and 40 years old who had been exposed to COVID-19. CDR3 residues: CASSLSEGRQGYHEQYF. In nucleotides, the CDR3 is TGCGCCAGCAGCTTGTCCGAGGGGAGACAGGGGTACCACGAGCAGTACTTC. The variable domain in full, completed from reference TRBV5-1 and TRBJ2-7, reads KAGVTQTPRYLIKTRGQQVTLSCSPISGHRSVSWYQQTPGQGLQFLFEYFSETQRNKGNFPGRFSGRQFSNSRSEMNVSTLELGDSALYLCASSLSEGRQGYHEQYFGPGTRLTVT.